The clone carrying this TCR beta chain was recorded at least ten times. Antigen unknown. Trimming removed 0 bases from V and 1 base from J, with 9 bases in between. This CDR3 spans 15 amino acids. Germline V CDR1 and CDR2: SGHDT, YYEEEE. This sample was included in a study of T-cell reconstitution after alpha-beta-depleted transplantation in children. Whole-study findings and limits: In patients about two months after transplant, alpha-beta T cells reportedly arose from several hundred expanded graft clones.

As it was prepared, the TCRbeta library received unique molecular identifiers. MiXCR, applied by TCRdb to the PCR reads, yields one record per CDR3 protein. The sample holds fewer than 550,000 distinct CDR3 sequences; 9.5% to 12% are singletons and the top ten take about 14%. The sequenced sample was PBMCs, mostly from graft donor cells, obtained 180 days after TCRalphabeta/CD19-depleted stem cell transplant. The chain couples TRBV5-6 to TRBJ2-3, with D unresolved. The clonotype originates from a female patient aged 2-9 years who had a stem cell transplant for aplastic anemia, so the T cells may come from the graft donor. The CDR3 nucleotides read TGTGCCAGCAGCTTGGTGGGCGCCGGCACAGATACGCAGTATTTT. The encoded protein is CASSLVGAGTDTQYF.